This section outlines one T cell receptor (beta chain) sequence together with its context. Its antigen has not been determined. No per-base quality is available; no much larger clone lies one base away. Systemically healthy Caucasian individuals from Russia, 35 to 40 in total and aged roughly 6 to 95 years, were included as donors. Each donor gave ten milliliters of peripheral blood, collected into EDTA-treated Vacutainer tubes. Ficoll-Paque density-gradient centrifugation was used to isolate PBMCs, with at least 6.5 million per sample. Total RNA was extracted from PBMCs with Trizol reagent, with at least 6 micrograms obtained per sample. Naive CD45RAhigh/CD27high T cell percentages were measured by flow cytometry on a PBMC aliquot from every donor. This entry belongs to a study of blood T cells in healthy people across ages (dated by TCRdb to the mid-2010s). Background on the whole study: In model experiments, template switching captured roughly one uniquely barcoded TCR beta cDNA molecule for every two T cells. The study analyzed two additional independent replicas of 1 million unique cDNA reads from the same blood draw for two donors, one aged 18 to 29 and one aged 80 or older. Age-related changes in TCR beta repertoire diversity were measured in the study by deep sequencing normalized with unique cDNA molecular identifiers. To avoid experimental bias, donors of different ages were randomly spread across the sequencing lanes. The donors were split into four age groups: young (average about 16 years), middle-aged (around 37), aged (approximately 60) and long-lived (over 75).

Results the study describes overall, beyond this receptor: Observed TCR beta diversity correlated strongly with the percentage of naive T cells measured by flow cytometry. Observed TCR beta diversity per million T cells fell roughly linearly with age, and a significant reduction was already apparent by age around 44. Donor CMV infection status was unknown, potentially confounding age-related changes in expanded clonotypes. Estimates of total diversity based on one million sequenced T cells were considered lower bounds and underestimates. Because profiling used bulk unsorted PBMCs, naive and antigen-experienced compartments could not be compared conclusively. The long-lived group showed more naive CD4+ T cells, fewer expanded clones and increased TCR diversity than the aged group, suggesting age selection.

Library preparation was by 5' RACE. Data came from an Illumina HiSeq 2500. A second PCR of roughly 6 to 11 cycles was run with a J-beta primer mix and a sample-barcoded 5' primer. A template-switch 5' adaptor carrying 12 random nucleotides introduced a unique molecular identifier onto each TCR beta cDNA molecule. At least 3 million CDR3-containing paired-end reads were obtained from each sample. First-strand cDNA synthesis was performed from all RNA using the Mint cDNA synthesis kit, with priming by a TRBC-specific oligonucleotide. Following uracil-DNA glycosylase treatment, all cDNA underwent a first 18-cycle PCR with the universal primers M1SS and BC2_uni_R. The original pipeline was this. Each sample was normalized by randomly selecting 1 million high-quality reads, each carrying a distinct molecular identifier. Instead of being binned into consensus sequences, reads that shared molecular identifiers were thrown out. MiTCR, with a Q25 quality threshold and the strictest error-elimination algorithm, was used for CDR3 identification, clonotype clustering and error correction. A nonparametric unseen species model with Euler transformation was used to estimate lower-bound total TCR beta diversity. TCRdb trimmed the raw reads at Q25, called clones with MiXCR and kept productive beta chains. Every distinct CDR3 protein forms one entry, paired with its most common genes and DNA. TCRdb's processing, not the authors', yielded these V and J calls. The sample table records 450,000 to 700,000 distinct CDR3 sequences; 27% of these occur just once. Roughly 20% of the sample is taken by the ten largest.

The clonotype comes from a woman in her 70s in good health. The source material was blood.

The nucleotides read TGTGCCAGCAGCACCTCAGGAGGGAACGAGCAGTACTTC. This encodes CASSTSGGNEQYF. The V and J segments used are TRBV7-2 and TRBJ2-7, and possibly TRBD2, on 6 matching bases. The CDR1 and CDR2 encoded by the germline V gene are SGHTA and FQGNSA. V is clipped by 5 bases and J by 5 bases, and the sequence between their germline boundaries is 13 bases long. The CDR3 spans 13 residues, from the cysteine through the phenylalanine. The entry retains the CDR3 DNA only, 39 bases that are in frame from base 1.